This T cell receptor beta chain originates from a study of blood T cell repertoires in COVID-19. For the study at large: Acute-phase and convalescent COVID-19 samples originated in the United States, Italy and Spain.

The protocol was immunoSEQ multiplex PCR, while the TCRdb copy is restricted to in-frame clones and leaves out a portion. The data hold over 80,000 clones, with approximately 91% observed a single time. About this clone itself: Relative to the germline gene, one junction end is altered; a read error may explain this.

The CDR3 sequence is 13 residues long. Germline-derived CDR1 and CDR2 are LGHDT and YNNKEL (reference sequence). This clonotype was sampled from a man aged 65-85 years with acute or convalescent COVID-19. Sequencing input: peripheral blood. V usage is TRBV3-1 (or the pseudogene TRBV3-2) and J usage is TRBJ1-1, with 7 bases identical to TRBD1. CDR3 amino acids: CASSQVGEAGGKF. The CDR3 DNA is TGTGCCAGCAGCCAAGTCGGCGAGGCAGGGGGGAAATTT.